The clone carrying this TCR beta chain was recorded at least ten times. Its cognate antigen is unknown. The CDR3 covers 16 residues. The germline V and J ends were trimmed by 4 bases and 2 bases, with 16 bases remaining between them. From germline, CDR1 is MNHEY and CDR2 SMNVEV (reference sequence). Using its own MiXCR run on the multiplex PCR reads, TCRdb lists one record per CDR3 protein. The sample consists of under 350,000 distinct CDR3 sequences, 30% to 35% of them appearing once. This entry belongs to a study of breast tumors, draining lymph nodes, adjacent tissues. Study-level points and caveats: Compared with lymph nodes, tumors were less diverse; compared with nontumor tissue, more. Compared with basal-like, luminal-like tumors shared significantly more repertoire with nontumor tissue. Findings are consistent with lymph node origin and intratumoral expansion of most tumor T cells.

Axillary draining lymph nodes of breast cancer patients supplied the node samples. Material for sequencing was axillary lymph node tissue. This receptor was taken from a female donor with breast cancer. Some clones in this sample may be carry-over from other donors' samples. This rearrangement joins TRBV27 to TRBJ2-3, with D perhaps matching TRBD2 (6 bases). The CDR3 DNA is TGTGCCAGCAGTTATATCGCGGGAACGCTCACAGATACGCAGTATTTT. Translating gives CASSYIAGTLTDTQYF.